Listed here are 29 T cell receptor beta chains from one sample, sequenced in a study of CXCR4 blockade with PD-1 therapy in pancreatic cancer. Profiling relied on immunoSEQ multiplex PCR, and the TCRdb table lists in-frame clones only, not all of them. The sample holds 2,500 to 3,500 clones, roughly 40% seen once. The sequenced material came from tumor tissue. These receptor sequences come from a human donor with pancreatic ductal adenocarcinoma.

This clone turned up a few times. The chain has TRBV6-8 and TRBJ1-2; 9 nucleotides align to TRBD1. CDR1 is MNHGY and CDR2 is SAAAGT in the germline V gene. Unmatched junction bases numbered 11, after V lost 4 bases and J lost 8 bases. The CDR3 length is 15 residues. The CDR3 region is CASSLYPGQGIGYTF. The DNA for the CDR3 is TGTGCCAGCAGTTTATACCCGGGACAGGGTATCGGCTACACCTTC.

This clone was detected only a few times. This chain uses TRBV11-3 with TRBJ1-5, with D uncertain. CDR1 and CDR2 (germline): SGHNT, YENEEA. V was clipped by 5 bases and J by 3 bases, with 14 bases between them. CDR3 size: 15 residues. In DNA form, the CDR3 reads TGTGCCAGCAGCCCAAGGTTAGGGTCCAATCAGCCCCAGCATTTT. Amino acid sequence: CASSPRLGSNQPQHF.

The rearrangement uses TRBV19 and TRBJ2-1; 11 positions match TRBD2. Germline values: CDR1 LNHDA, CDR2 SQIVND (reference sequence). With V trimmed by 3 bases and J by 8 bases, 12 bases remained unmatched. This CDR3 comprises 17 residues. CDR3: CASSIKLAGVIGDEQFF. The DNA for the CDR3 is TGTGCCAGTAGTATTAAACTAGCGGGGGTCATCGGGGATGAGCAGTTCTTC. The full variable domain, its missing parts supplied by reference TRBV19 and TRBJ2-1, is DGGITQSPKYLFRKEGQNVTLSCEQNLNHDAMYWYRQDPGQGLRLIYYSQIVNDFQKGDIAEGYSVSREKKESFPLTVTSAQKNPTAFYLCASSIKLAGVIGDEQFFGPGTRLTVL.

On this clone: One end of the junction does not line up with germline, which may come from a read error. The rearrangement joins TRBV28 to TRBJ1-6; TRBD1 is a possible D gene (5 bases). Germline CDR1 is MDHEN and CDR2 is SYDVKM. The CDR3 is made up of 21 amino acids. CDR3 in amino acids: CASSYLGTVGGPSSYNSPLHF. DNA of the CDR3: TGTGCCAGCAGTTATTTAGGGACTGTCGGCGGACCGAGCTCCTATAATTCACCCCTCCATTTT.

This chain connects TRBV14 to TRBJ2-2; no clear D gene. Germline V gene lookup returns CDR1 SGHDN and CDR2 FVKESK. This CDR3 comprises 14 residues. V lost 4 bases, J lost 4 bases, and 10 bases lay in between. CDR3 residues: CASSPVTITGELFF. The CDR3, as DNA: TGTGCCAGCAGCCCCGTCACTATCACCGGGGAGCTGTTTTTT.

This clone is categorized as medium-sized (0.01 to 0.1%). This chain uses TRBV6-8 with TRBJ1-6, with 7 bases fitting TRBD1. Trimming cost V 5 bases and J 9 bases; bases outside gene matches: 13. Germline CDR1 reads MNHGY; CDR2 reads SAAAGT. The CDR3 has 16 residues. The CDR3 DNA reads as TGTGCCAGCAGTGGCATAACAGGGGCCGGGAGTTCACCCCTCCACTTT. The encoded protein is CASSGITGAGSSPLHF.

In its sample, this clone was seen a few times. J is TRBJ2-2 and V is TRBV6-8, with 7 bases lining up with TRBD1. V lost 5 bases to trimming and J lost 6 bases; unmatched junction nucleotides: 6. This CDR3 contains 14 residues. Germline V CDR1 and CDR2: MNHGY, SAAAGT. CDR3 sequence (DNA): TGTGCCAGCAGTAACACAGGGGATTCCGGGGAGCTGTTTTTT. It codes for CASSNTGDSGELFF.

This clone was counted a few times. This chain joins TRBV11-3 and TRBJ1-4; 9 bases match TRBD1. CDR1 and CDR2 from the germline V gene are SGHNT and YENEEA. The CDR3 consists of 14 residues. With 3 bases clipped from V and 7 bases from J, the junction kept 3 bases outside the gene matches. DNA for the CDR3: TGTGCCAGCAGCTTCGGACAGGGGTCTGAAAAACTGTTTTTT. Encoded protein: CASSFGQGSEKLFF.

By frequency in the sample, this clone is medium-sized. A base in the sequence is ambiguous or unread; the matching residue is shown as X. The rearrangement links TRBV11-3 to TRBJ1-3; 8 bases match TRBD1. This CDR3 comprises 20 residues. Germline trimming cut 2 bases from V and 2 bases from J; bases unmatched to any gene: 17. Germline assignment: CDR1 SGHNT and CDR2 YENEEA. CDR3 coding DNA: TGTGCCAGCAGCTTACTCGGGACAGGCCGTARGGGCGAAGCTGGAAACACCATATATTTT. It encodes CASSLLGTGRXGEAGNTIYF.

V usage is TRBV28 and J usage is TRBJ2-3, with 8 bases fitting TRBD2. V trimming: 8 bases; J trimming: 0 bases; junction bases outside the gene matches: 10. CDR1 and CDR2 from the germline V gene are MDHEN and SYDVKM. This CDR3 comprises 16 residues. The CDR3 nucleotides are TGTGCCAGCGGACCGGGGGGGCTGAGGAGCACAGATACGCAGTATTTT. As protein: CASGPGGLRSTDTQYF.

V usage is TRBV19 and J usage is TRBJ2-5, with TRBD1 as a possible D gene (6 bases). This CDR3 is 15 amino acids long. Germline values: CDR1 LNHDA, CDR2 SQIVND (reference sequence). The V and J ends lost 3 bases and 5 bases respectively, with 16 bases between them. In nucleotides, the CDR3 is TGTGCCAGTAGTATGGGACACTCTGGGGCGGAGACCCAGTACTTC. Translation gives CASSMGHSGAETQYF.

In its sample, this clone was seen a few times. The junction shows a germline mismatch at one end, possibly a read error. This chain uses TRBV6-8 with TRBJ1-2; no definite D call. This CDR3 has 14 amino acids. Per germline, CDR1 MNHGY and CDR2 SAAAGT. This CDR3 reads CASSDSISNYGYTF. CDR3 sequence (DNA): TGTGCCAGCAGTGACTCGATCAGTAACTATGGCTACACCTTC.

The chain is built from TRBV28 and TRBJ1-1; D not resolved. The CDR3 has 12 residues. From germline, CDR1 is MDHEN and CDR2 SYDVKM. V was trimmed by 6 bases and J by 8 bases, leaving 13 bases between them. The CDR3: CASSLQWAEAFF. CDR3 DNA sequence: TGTGCCAGCAGCCTCCAGTGGGCGGAAGCTTTCTTT.

The chain employs TRBV5-1 and TRBJ2-1; 10 bases match TRBD1. The ends lost 4 bases at V and 7 bases at J; junction bases unmatched: 5. There are 14 residues in the CDR3. Germline lookup yields CDR1 SGHRS and CDR2 YFSETQ. The CDR3 is CASSPGTGANEQFF. CDR3 coding DNA: TGCGCCAGCAGCCCCGGGACAGGGGCTAATGAGCAGTTCTTC.

A few counts support this clone. The chain links TRBV30 to TRBJ1-4; 12 bases are a match to TRBD1. Trimming at V came to 3 bases and at J to 12 bases, leaving 8 bases not matched to a gene. The CDR3 totals 14 residues. The V gene's germline CDR1 is GTSNPN and CDR2 SVGIG (reference sequence). For the CDR3, the DNA is TGTGCCTGGAGGGCCGGGACAGGGGGCGGAGAACTGTTTTTT. Residues: CAWRAGTGGGELFF.

The chain carries TRBV19 and TRBJ1-2; D uncertain. V was cut by 8 bases and J by 2 bases, with 21 bases left in between. Germline CDR1 is LNHDA and CDR2 is SQIVND (reference sequence). The CDR3 loop spans 16 amino acids. This CDR3 reads CASRGEVGGLNYGYTF. The CDR3 DNA follows: TGTGCCAGTCGGGGAGAAGTGGGAGGGCTGAACTATGGCTACACCTTC.

The chain uses TRBV6-1 and TRBJ2-1, with D possibly TRBD1 on 6 matching bases. The V gene lost 1 base and the J gene lost 6 bases, with 13 bases spanning the gap. The germline gives CDR1 MNHNS, CDR2 SASEGT. This CDR3 spans 15 amino acids. Written as DNA, the CDR3 is TGTGCCAGCAGTGAAGAGGACAGCAGCCCCAATGAGCAGTTCTTC. The encoded protein is CASSEEDSSPNEQFF.

This clone is medium-sized (0.01 to 0.1%) within its sample. This chain joins TRBV9 and TRBJ2-5; possibly TRBD2 for D (5 bases). CDR1 is SGDLS, CDR2 YYNGEE, per germline. The CDR3 length is 14 residues. V lost 1 base and J 7 bases, leaving 14 bases between the germline ends. The CDR3 is CASSVSTHEGTQYF. DNA of the CDR3: TGTGCCAGCAGCGTATCGACTCACGAGGGGACCCAGTACTTC.

The chain joins TRBV29-1 to TRBJ2-2; D might be TRBD1 (5 bases). Germline V gives CDR1 SQVTM, CDR2 ANQGSEA. V lost 4 bases to trimming and J lost 7 bases, with 10 bases between them. The CDR3 loop spans 12 amino acids. The CDR3 coding sequence is TGCAGCGTTGTGGTAGGGGTCGGGGAGCTGTTTTTT. Residues: CSVVVGVGELFF.

CDR3 loop: CASSLELGAYEQYF. CDR3 nucleotides: TGCGCCAGCAGCTTGGAGCTGGGGGCCTACGAGCAGTACTTC. The V and J genes are TRBV5-1 and TRBJ2-7; either TRBD1 or TRBD2 may fit D (5 bases each). The CDR3 is 14 residues long. Trimming stripped 0 bases from V and 2 bases from J, with 9 bases between. In germline, CDR1 is SGHRS, CDR2 YFSETQ. Full variable domain (missing parts from reference TRBV5-1 and TRBJ2-7): KAGVTQTPRYLIKTRGQQVTLSCSPISGHRSVSWYQQTPGQGLQFLFEYFSETQRNKGNFPGRFSGRQFSNSRSEMNVSTLELGDSALYLCASSLELGAYEQYFGPGTRLTVT.

This chain joins TRBV15 and TRBJ2-1; TRBD2 agrees at 10 bases. V gave up 8 bases and J gave up 3 bases; unmatched junction bases: 10. The CDR3 contains 16 residues. CDR1 and CDR2 (germline): LNHNV, YYDKDF (reference sequence). CDR3 in amino acids: CATSARTSGDYNEQFF. The DNA for the CDR3 is TGTGCCACCTCGGCAAGGACTAGCGGAGACTACAATGAGCAGTTCTTC. The entire variable domain, with the rest obtained from reference TRBV15 and TRBJ2-1, is as follows: DAMVIQNPRYQVTQFGKPVTLSCSQTLNHNVMYWYQQKSSQAPKLLFHYYDKDFNNEADTPDNFQSRRPNTSFCFLDIRSPGLGDTAMYLCATSARTSGDYNEQFFGPGTRLTVL.

A single count supports this clone. The genes are TRBV28 and TRBJ2-5; TRBD2 agrees at 9 bases. V was pared by 5 bases and J by 4 bases, with 5 bases of the junction left unmatched. CDR1 is MDHEN and CDR2 is SYDVKM in the germline V gene. The CDR3 sequence is 14 residues long. CDR3 loop: CASSQAGGGETQYF. The CDR3 DNA sequence: TGTGCCAGCAGTCAAGCGGGGGGTGGAGAGACCCAGTACTTC. Full variable domain (rest looked up from reference TRBV28 and TRBJ2-5): DVKVTQSSRYLVKRTGEKVFLECVQDMDHENMFWYRQDPGLGLRLIYFSYDVKMKEKGDIPEGYSVSREKKERFSLILESASTNQTSMYLCASSQAGGGETQYFGPGTRLLVL.

In its sample, this clone ranks as medium-sized. The genes are TRBV2 and TRBJ1-1, with a weak D call TRBD1 (5 bases). Looked up from germline, CDR1 is SNHLY and CDR2 is FYNNEI. Trimming took 8 bases from V and 5 from J, leaving 12 bases between them. The CDR3 spans 12 residues. The CDR3: CASEEGSTEAFF. The CDR3 nucleotides read TGTGCCAGCGAGGAGGGGAGTACTGAAGCTTTCTTT.

The V and J genes are TRBV12-5 and TRBJ2-2; tentative D call: TRBD2 (6 bases). Germline assignment: CDR1 LGHNT and CDR2 FRNRAP. The length of the CDR3 is 14 residues. The CDR3 sequence is CACQTGLNTGELFF. The CDR3 bases are TGTGCCTGCCAGACGGGACTCAACACCGGGGAGCTGTTTTTT. The full variable domain, rest sourced from reference TRBV12-5 and TRBJ2-2, is DARVTQTPRHKVTEMGQEVTMRCQPILGHNTVFWYRQTMMQGLELLAYFRNRAPLDDSGMPKDRFSAEMPDATLATLKIQPSEPRDSAVYFCACQTGLNTGELFFGEGSRLTVL.

This chain connects TRBV30 to TRBJ1-1; D gene unclear. CDR1 GTSNPN and CDR2 SVGIG come from the germline V gene (reference sequence). Trimming took 6 bases from V and 0 from J, leaving 14 bases between them. The CDR3 length is 14 residues. DNA of the CDR3: TGTGCCTGTACCGGACCCCCTTTGAACACTGAAGCTTTCTTT. This translates into CACTGPPLNTEAFF.

This clone was seen a handful of times. The V gene is TRBV28, the J gene TRBJ2-1; 11 bases fit TRBD2. This CDR3 is built from 17 residues. CDR1 MDHEN and CDR2 SYDVKM come from the germline V gene. Trimming at V came to 5 bases and at J to 1 base, leaving 7 bases not matched to a gene. DNA of the CDR3: TGTGCCAGCAGTACTAGCGGGGGCCCCGAATCCTACAATGAGCAGTTCTTC. The encoded protein is CASSTSGGPESYNEQFF. The variable domain in full, completed from reference TRBV28 and TRBJ2-1, reads DVKVTQSSRYLVKRTGEKVFLECVQDMDHENMFWYRQDPGLGLRLIYFSYDVKMKEKGDIPEGYSVSREKKERFSLILESASTNQTSMYLCASSTSGGPESYNEQFFGPGTRLTVL.

The chain links TRBV29-1 to TRBJ1-3; D gene uncertain. Trimming cost V 4 bases and J 1 base, with 11 bases left between them. The CDR3 loop spans 14 amino acids. CDR1 is SQVTM and CDR2 is ANQGSEA in the germline V gene. The CDR3 DNA reads as TGCAGCGTTGCGCAGGCGCATTCTGGAAACACCATATATTTT. This translates into CSVAQAHSGNTIYF.

In this sample, this clone is medium-sized. The chain is built from TRBV7-1 and TRBJ2-3; D remains ambiguous. TRBV7-1 is marked as an open reading frame, function uncertain. V lost 4 bases to trimming and J lost 0 bases, with 8 bases between them. The CDR3 sequence is 14 residues long. The CDR3 is CASSLMRSTDTQYF. The CDR3 DNA is TGTGCCAGCAGCTTAATGAGGAGCACAGATACGCAGTATTTT.

This clone showed up just a few times. The rearrangement uses TRBV23-1 and TRBJ2-5, with TRBD1 matching over 7 bases. TRBV23-1 is noted as an ORF with a role that remains uncertain. CDR3 size: 15 residues. The trim removed 0 bases at V and 7 bases at J, leaving 8 bases unmatched. Here the CDR3 reads CASSQSRRTGSTQYF. The CDR3 coding sequence is TGCGCCAGCAGTCAATCGAGGAGGACAGGTTCGACCCAGTACTTC.